This T cell receptor (beta chain) stems from a study of memory CD4+ T cells and cytomegalovirus serostatus. Across the study: Of the healthy Belgian adults, nine or ten were CMV seropositive and 20 to 30 seronegative.

Comments on this clone: Its target is unknown.

V was trimmed by 3 bases and J by 4 bases, leaving 13 bases between them. From germline, CDR1 is MNHEY and CDR2 SMNVEV (reference sequence). This CDR3 is built from 14 residues. The sort gate was single viable CD3+CD4+CD8-CD45RO+ cells for memory CD4+ T cells. CD4+ T cells were isolated by positive magnetic selection. This table comes from immunoSEQ multiplex PCR, and its TCRdb copy is limited to in-frame clones, with some not included. The sample shows roughly 50,000 clones, more than 65% of them seen only once. General observations from the study: Suggested: most of the CMV-linked TCR signature lies in CD4+ memory cells. 67 of 164 known CMV-associated TCRbeta sequences appeared in CD4+ memory.

This rearrangement joins TRBV27 to TRBJ2-7, with D tentatively TRBD1 (6 bases). The receptor comes from an adult in good health and CMV-seronegative. Some clones in this sample may be carry-over from other donors' samples. The sample taken for sequencing was memory CD4+ T cells from blood. The CDR3 protein is CASSLVGAKYEQYF. CDR3 DNA: TGTGCCAGCAGTTTGGTGGGGGCCAAATACGAGCAGTACTTC.